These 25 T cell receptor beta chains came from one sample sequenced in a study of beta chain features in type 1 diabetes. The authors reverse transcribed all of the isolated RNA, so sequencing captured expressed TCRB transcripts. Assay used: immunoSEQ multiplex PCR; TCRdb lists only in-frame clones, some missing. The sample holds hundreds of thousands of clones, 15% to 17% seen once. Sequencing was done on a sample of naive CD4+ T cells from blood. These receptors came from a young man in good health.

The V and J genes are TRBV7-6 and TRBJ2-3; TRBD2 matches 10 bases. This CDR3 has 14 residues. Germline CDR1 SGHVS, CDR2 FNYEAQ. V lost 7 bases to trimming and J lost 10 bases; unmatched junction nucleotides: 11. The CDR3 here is CASTSFLAGAPQYF. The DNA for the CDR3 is TGTGCCAGCACCTCATTCCTAGCGGGAGCGCCGCAGTATTTT.

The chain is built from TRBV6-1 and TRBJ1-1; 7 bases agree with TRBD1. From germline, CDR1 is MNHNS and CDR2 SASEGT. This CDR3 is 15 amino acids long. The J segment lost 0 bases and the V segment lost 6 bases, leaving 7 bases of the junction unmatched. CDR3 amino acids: CASRDLQGMNTEAFF. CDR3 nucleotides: TGTGCCAGCAGAGACTTACAGGGGATGAACACTGAAGCTTTCTTT.

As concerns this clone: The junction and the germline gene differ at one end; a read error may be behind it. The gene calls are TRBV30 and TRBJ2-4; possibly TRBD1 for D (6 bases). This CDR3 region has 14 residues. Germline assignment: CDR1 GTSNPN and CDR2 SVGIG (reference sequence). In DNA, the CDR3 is TGTGCCCGGAGCCGGACAGTAGCCAAAAACATTCAGTACTTC. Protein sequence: CARSRTVAKNIQYF. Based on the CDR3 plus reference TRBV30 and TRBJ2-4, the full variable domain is SQTIHQWPATLVQPVGSPLSLECTVEGTSNPNLYWYRQAAGRGLQLLFYSVGIGQISSEVPQNLSASRPQDRQFILSSKKLLLSDSGFYLCARSRTVAKNIQYFGAGTRLSVL.

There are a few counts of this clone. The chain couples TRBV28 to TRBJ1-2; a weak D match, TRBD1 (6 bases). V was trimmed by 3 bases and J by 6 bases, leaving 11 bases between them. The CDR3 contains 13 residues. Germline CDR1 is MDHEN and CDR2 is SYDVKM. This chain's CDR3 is CASSLRGMDGYTF. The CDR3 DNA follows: TGTGCCAGCAGTTTGAGGGGGATGGATGGCTACACCTTC.

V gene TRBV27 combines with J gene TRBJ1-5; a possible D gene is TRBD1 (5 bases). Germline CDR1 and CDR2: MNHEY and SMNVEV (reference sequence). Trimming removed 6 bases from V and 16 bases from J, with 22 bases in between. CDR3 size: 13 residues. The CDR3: CASRQTAQGADHF. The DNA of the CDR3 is TGTGCCAGCAGACAAACGGCCCAGGGAGCCGACCATTTT.

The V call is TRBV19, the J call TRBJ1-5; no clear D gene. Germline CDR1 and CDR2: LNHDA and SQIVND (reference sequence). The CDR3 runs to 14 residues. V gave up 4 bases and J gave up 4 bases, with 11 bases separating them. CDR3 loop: CASSRRDGNQPQHF. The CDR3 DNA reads TGTGCCAGTAGTAGGAGGGATGGGAATCAGCCCCAGCATTTT.

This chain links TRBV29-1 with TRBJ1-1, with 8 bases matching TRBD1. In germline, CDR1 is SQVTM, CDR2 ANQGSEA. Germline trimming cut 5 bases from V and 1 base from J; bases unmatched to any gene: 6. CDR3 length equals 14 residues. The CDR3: CSVRPGTGNTEAFF. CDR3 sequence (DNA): TGCAGCGTTAGACCCGGGACAGGGAACACTGAAGCTTTCTTT.

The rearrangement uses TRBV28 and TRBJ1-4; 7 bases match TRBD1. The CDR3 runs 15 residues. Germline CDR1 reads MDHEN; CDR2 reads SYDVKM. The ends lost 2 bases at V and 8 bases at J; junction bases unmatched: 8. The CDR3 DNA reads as TGTGCCAGCAGTTTACCCGGGACAGAAGAGGAAAAACTGTTTTTT. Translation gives CASSLPGTEEEKLFF.

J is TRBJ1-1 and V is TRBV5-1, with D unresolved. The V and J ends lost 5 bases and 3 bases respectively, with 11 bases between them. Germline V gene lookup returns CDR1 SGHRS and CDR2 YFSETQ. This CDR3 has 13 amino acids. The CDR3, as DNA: TGCGCCAGCAGAGAAGGACCCTACACTGAAGCTTTCTTT. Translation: CASREGPYTEAFF. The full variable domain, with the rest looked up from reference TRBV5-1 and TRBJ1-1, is KAGVTQTPRYLIKTRGQQVTLSCSPISGHRSVSWYQQTPGQGLQFLFEYFSETQRNKGNFPGRFSGRQFSNSRSEMNVSTLELGDSALYLCASREGPYTEAFFGQGTRLTVV.

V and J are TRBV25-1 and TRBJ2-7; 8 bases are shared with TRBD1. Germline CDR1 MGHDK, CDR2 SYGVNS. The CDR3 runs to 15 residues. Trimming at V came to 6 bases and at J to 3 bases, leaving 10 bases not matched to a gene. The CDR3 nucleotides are TGTGCCAGCAGGCCCACAGGGGGGTTAGGCTACGAGCAGTACTTC. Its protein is CASRPTGGLGYEQYF.

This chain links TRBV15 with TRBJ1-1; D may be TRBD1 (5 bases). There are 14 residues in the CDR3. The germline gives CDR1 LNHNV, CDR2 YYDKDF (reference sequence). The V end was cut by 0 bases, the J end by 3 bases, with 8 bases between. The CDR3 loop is CATSRDRGDTEAFF. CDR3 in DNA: TGTGCCACCAGCAGAGATAGAGGGGACACTGAAGCTTTCTTT.

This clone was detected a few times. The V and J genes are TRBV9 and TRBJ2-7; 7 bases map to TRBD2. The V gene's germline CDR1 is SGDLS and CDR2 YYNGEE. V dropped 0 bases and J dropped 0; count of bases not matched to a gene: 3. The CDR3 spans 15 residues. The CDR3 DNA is TGTGCCAGCAGCGTAGGCGGGGGAGGCTCCTACGAGCAGTACTTC. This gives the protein CASSVGGGGSYEQYF.

The CDR3 DNA follows: TGTGCCTGGACTGCGTCGCGGACTAGCGGGACCTACAATGAGCAGTTCTTC. This codes for CAWTASRTSGTYNEQFF. This rearrangement joins TRBV30 to TRBJ2-1; 12 bases line up with TRBD2. Germline-derived CDR1 and CDR2 are GTSNPN and SVGIG (reference sequence). The ends lost 4 bases at V and 2 bases at J; junction bases unmatched: 9. The CDR3 length is 17 residues.

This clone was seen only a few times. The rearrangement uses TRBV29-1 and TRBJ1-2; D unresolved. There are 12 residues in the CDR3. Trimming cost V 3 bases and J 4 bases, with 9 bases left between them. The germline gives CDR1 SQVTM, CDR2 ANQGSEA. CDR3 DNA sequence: TGCAGCGTTGACGGTCTAGGCTATGGCTACACCTTC. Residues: CSVDGLGYGYTF.

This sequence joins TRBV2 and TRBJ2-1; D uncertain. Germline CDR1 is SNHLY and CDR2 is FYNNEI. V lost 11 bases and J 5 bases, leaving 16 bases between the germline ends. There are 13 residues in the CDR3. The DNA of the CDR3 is TGTGCCTCCGGGCGGCGGAGAGACAATGAGCAGTTCTTC. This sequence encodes CASGRRRDNEQFF.

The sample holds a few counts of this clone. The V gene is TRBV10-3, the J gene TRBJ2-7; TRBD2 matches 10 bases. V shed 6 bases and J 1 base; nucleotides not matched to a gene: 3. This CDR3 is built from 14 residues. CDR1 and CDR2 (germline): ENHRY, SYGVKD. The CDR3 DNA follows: TGTGCCATCAGAGAGACTAGCGGGTCCTACGAGCAGTACTTC. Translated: CAIRETSGSYEQYF.

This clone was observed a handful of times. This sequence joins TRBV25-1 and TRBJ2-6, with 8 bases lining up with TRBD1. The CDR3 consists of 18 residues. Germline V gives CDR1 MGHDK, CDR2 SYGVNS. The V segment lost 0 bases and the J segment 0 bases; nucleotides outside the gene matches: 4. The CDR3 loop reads CASSEYGQGNSGANVLTF. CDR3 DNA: TGTGCCAGCAGTGAATATGGACAGGGAAACTCTGGGGCCAACGTCCTGACTTTC.

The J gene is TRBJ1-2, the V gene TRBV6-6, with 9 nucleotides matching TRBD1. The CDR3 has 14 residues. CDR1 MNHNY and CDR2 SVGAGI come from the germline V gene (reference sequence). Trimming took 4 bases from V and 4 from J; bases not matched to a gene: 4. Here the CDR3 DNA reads TGTGCCAGCAGTTCCCCGGGACAGGGCTATGGCTACACCTTC. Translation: CASSSPGQGYGYTF.

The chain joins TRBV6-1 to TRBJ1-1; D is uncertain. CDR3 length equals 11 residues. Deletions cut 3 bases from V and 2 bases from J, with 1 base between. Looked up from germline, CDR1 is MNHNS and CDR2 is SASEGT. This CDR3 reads CASSDNTEAFF. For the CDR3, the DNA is TGTGCCAGCAGTGATAACACTGAAGCTTTCTTT.

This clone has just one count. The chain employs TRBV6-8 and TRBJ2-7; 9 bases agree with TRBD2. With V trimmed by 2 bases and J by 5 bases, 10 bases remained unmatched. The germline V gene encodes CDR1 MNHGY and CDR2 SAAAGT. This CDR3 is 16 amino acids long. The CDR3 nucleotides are TGTGCCAGCAGTTACGCGCTGGCGGGGGGGCCCAACGAGCAGTACTTC. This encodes CASSYALAGGPNEQYF.

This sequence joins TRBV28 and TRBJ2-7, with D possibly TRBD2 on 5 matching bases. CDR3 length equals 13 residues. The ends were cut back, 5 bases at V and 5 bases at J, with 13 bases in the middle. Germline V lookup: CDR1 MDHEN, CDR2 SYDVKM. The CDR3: CASSVMGANEQYF. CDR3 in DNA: TGTGCCAGCAGTGTGATGGGAGCCAACGAGCAGTACTTC.

The CDR3 is CASSLTLNTEAFF. The CDR3 DNA sequence: TGTGCCAGCAGCTTAACGTTGAACACTGAAGCTTTCTTT. The genes are TRBV7-9 and TRBJ1-1; D gene ambiguous. Germline loops: CDR1 SEHNR, CDR2 FQNEAQ (reference sequence). V lost 2 bases to trimming and J lost 0 bases, with 4 bases between them. This CDR3 is built from 13 residues. The full variable domain, its missing parts supplied by reference TRBV7-9 and TRBJ1-1, is DTGVSQNPRHKITKRGQNVTFRCDPISEHNRLYWYRQTLGQGPEFLTYFQNEAQLEKSRLLSDRFSAERPKGSFSTLEIQRTEQGDSAMYLCASSLTLNTEAFFGQGTRLTVV.

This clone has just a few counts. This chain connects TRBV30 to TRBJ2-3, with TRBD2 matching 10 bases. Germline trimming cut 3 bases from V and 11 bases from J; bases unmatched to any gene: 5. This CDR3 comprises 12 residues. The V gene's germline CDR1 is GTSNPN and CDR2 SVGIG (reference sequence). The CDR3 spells CAWSGTSEGQYF. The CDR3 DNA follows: TGTGCCTGGAGCGGGACTAGCGAGGGGCAGTATTTT. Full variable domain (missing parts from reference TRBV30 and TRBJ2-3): SQTIHQWPATLVQPVGSPLSLECTVEGTSNPNLYWYRQAAGRGLQLLFYSVGIGQISSEVPQNLSASRPQDRQFILSSKKLLLSDSGFYLCAWSGTSEGQYFGPGTRLTVL.

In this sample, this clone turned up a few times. CDR3: CASWGTVSYEQYF. CDR3 DNA: TGTGCCAGTTGGGGGACGGTCTCCTACGAGCAGTACTTC. This chain uses TRBV9 with TRBJ2-7; D possibly uses TRBD1 or TRBD2 (5 bases each). The CDR3 runs 13 residues. The germline V and J ends were trimmed by 8 bases and 0 bases, with 12 bases remaining between them. Germline V gene data show CDR1 as SGDLS and CDR2 as YYNGEE.

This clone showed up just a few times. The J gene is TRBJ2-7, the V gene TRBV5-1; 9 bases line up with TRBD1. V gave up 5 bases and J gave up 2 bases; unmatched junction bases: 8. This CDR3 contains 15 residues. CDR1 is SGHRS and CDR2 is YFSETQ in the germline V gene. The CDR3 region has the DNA TGCGCCAGCAGTCTCGGACAGGGGCGCGCCTACGAGCAGTACTTC. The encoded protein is CASSLGQGRAYEQYF.